These T cell receptor beta chains were read from a single sample in a study of blood T cell repertoires in COVID-19. Some clones are missing from TCRdb's copy, which holds only in-frame ones; the method was immunoSEQ multiplex PCR. The sample holds about 68,000 clones, just over 85% seen once. The sequencing sample was made of peripheral blood. These receptors were obtained from a woman aged 55-69 years with acute or convalescent COVID-19. The CDR3 runs from the conserved cysteine through the conserved F or W. The D gene is left open where the match is weak. Clone size is given for some rows only: seen once, a few or many times, or a class if the clone is expanded.

clone_size: .; j_call: TRBJ1-2; v_call: TRBV10-2; d_call: TRBD1; cdr3_nt: TGCGCCAGCAGAGAGCCGGGACAGACGGGGGGCTACACCTTC; cdr3_aa: CASREPGQTGGYTF
clone_size: few; j_call: TRBJ2-1; v_call: TRBV7-9; d_call: TRBD2; cdr3_nt: TGTGCCAGCAGCGCAGCATCGGGACTAGCGAGAACCAGGGGTGAGCAGTTCTTC; cdr3_aa: CASSAASGLARTRGEQFF
clone_size: .; j_call: TRBJ2-7; v_call: TRBV3-1/TRBV3-2; d_call: .; cdr3_nt: TGTGCCAGCAGCCAAGACCCCCAGACCTACGAGCAGTACTTC; cdr3_aa: CASSQDPQTYEQYF
clone_size: .; j_call: TRBJ2-3; v_call: TRBV7-3; d_call: .; cdr3_nt: TGTGCCAGCAGCTTAGGGGGGGCCACAGATACGCAGTATTTT; cdr3_aa: CASSLGGATDTQYF
clone_size: .; j_call: TRBJ2-3; v_call: TRBV15; d_call: TRBD2; cdr3_nt: TGTGCCACCAGAAGAGGGGTGGGAGGGGGCACAGATACGCAGTATTTT; cdr3_aa: CATRRGVGGGTDTQYF
clone_size: .; j_call: TRBJ2-7; v_call: TRBV7-9; d_call: TRBD2; cdr3_nt: TGTGCCAGCAGCCTAGGGACTAGCGGGAGGAATTGGGTTGCCTACGAGCAGTACTTC; cdr3_aa: CASSLGTSGRNWVAYEQYF
clone_size: .; j_call: TRBJ2-5; v_call: TRBV5-5; d_call: TRBD2; cdr3_nt: TGTGCCAGCAGCCTGGTGGGACTAGCGGGAGTTGAGACCCAGTACTTC; cdr3_aa: CASSLVGLAGVETQYF
clone_size: .; j_call: TRBJ1-1; v_call: TRBV5-6; d_call: .; cdr3_nt: TGTGCCAGCAGCTTGGTGGACTACACTGAAGCTTTCTTT; cdr3_aa: CASSLVDYTEAFF
clone_size: .; j_call: TRBJ2-1; v_call: TRBV6-1; d_call: TRBD2; cdr3_nt: TGTGCCAGCAGTGAAGCCCTAGCGGGAGTAACTAATGAGCAGTTCTTC; cdr3_aa: CASSEALAGVTNEQFF
clone_size: few; j_call: TRBJ1-4; v_call: TRBV5-6; d_call: .; cdr3_nt: TGTGCCAGCAGCGCTACAACAGGGCCCAATGAAAAACTGTTTTTT; cdr3_aa: CASSATTGPNEKLFF
clone_size: .; j_call: TRBJ1-2; v_call: TRBV19; d_call: TRBD1; cdr3_nt: TGTGCCAGTAGTGATCGGACAGGAGCTAACTATGGCTACACCTTC; cdr3_aa: CASSDRTGANYGYTF
clone_size: .; j_call: TRBJ1-1; v_call: TRBV3-1/TRBV3-2; d_call: TRBD1; cdr3_nt: TGTGCCAGCAGCCAAGAAGACAGGGGGCGGAGAAACACTGAAGCTTTCTTT; cdr3_aa: CASSQEDRGRRNTEAFF